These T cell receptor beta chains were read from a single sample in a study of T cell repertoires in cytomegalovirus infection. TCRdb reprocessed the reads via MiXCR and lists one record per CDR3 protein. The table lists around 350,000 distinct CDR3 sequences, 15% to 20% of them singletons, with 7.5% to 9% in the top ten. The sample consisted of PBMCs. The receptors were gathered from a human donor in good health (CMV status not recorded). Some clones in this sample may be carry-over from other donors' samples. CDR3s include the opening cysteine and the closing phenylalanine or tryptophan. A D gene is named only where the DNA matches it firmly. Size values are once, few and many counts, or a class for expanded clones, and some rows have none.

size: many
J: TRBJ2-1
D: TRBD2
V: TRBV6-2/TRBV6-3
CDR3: CASRTGLAVYNEQFF
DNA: TGTGCCAGCAGAACCGGACTAGCAGTCTACAATGAGCAGTTCTTC

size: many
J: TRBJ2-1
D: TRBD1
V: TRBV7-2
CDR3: CASSSDRAAYNEQFF
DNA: TGTGCCAGCAGCTCGGACAGGGCAGCCTACAATGAGCAGTTCTTC

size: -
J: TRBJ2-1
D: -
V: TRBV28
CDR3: CASSSGFGAYNEQFF
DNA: TGTGCCAGCAGTTCAGGCTTCGGGGCTTACAATGAGCAGTTCTTC

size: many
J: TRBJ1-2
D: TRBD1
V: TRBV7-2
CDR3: CASSETGQGYTF
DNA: TGTGCCAGCAGCGAGACAGGGCAAGGCTACACCTTC

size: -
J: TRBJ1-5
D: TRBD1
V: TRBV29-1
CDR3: CSVGGTGDQPQHF
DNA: TGCAGCGTTGGGGGGACAGGAGATCAGCCCCAGCATTTT

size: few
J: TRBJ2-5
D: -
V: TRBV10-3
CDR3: CAISESGAGQETQYF
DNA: TGTGCCATCAGTGAGTCGGGGGCAGGCCAAGAGACCCAGTACTTC

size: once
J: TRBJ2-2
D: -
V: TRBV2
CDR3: CASTRQAGELFF
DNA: TGTGCCAGCACACGACAGGCCGGGGAGCTGTTTTTT

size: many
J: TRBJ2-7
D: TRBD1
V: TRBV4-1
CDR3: CASSDWSRTGGYEQYF
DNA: TGCGCCAGCAGCGACTGGTCCCGGACAGGGGGCTACGAGCAGTACTTC

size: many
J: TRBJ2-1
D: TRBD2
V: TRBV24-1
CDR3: CATSAAGGPNYNEQFF
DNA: TGTGCCACCAGTGCAGCGGGAGGTCCCAACTACAATGAGCAGTTCTTC

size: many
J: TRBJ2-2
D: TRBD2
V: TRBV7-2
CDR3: CASSPGGGNTGELFF
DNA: TGTGCCAGCAGCCCGGGGGGGGGGAACACCGGGGAGCTGTTTTTT

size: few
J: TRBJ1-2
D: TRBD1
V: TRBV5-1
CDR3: CASSPMGQTYGYTF
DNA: TGCGCCAGCAGCCCTATGGGACAGACGTATGGCTACACCTTC

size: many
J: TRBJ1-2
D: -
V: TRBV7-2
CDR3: CASSQNSGAFYGYTF
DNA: TGTGCCAGCAGCCAAAACTCCGGAGCTTTCTATGGCTACACCTTC

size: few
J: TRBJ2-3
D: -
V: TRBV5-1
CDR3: CASSYRTLASDTQYF
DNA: TGCGCCAGCAGCTACCGGACCTTAGCTTCTGATACGCAGTATTTT

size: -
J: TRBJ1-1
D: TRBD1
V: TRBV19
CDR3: CASSIEGGGNTEAFF
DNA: TGTGCCAGTAGTATAGAAGGAGGGGGCAACACTGAAGCTTTCTTT

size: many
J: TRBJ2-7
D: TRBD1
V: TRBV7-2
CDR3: CASRRDSYEQYF
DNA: TGTGCCAGCAGACGGGACAGTTACGAGCAGTACTTC

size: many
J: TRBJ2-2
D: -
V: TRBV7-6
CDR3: CASSLIWGGGNTGELFF
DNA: TGTGCCAGCAGCTTGATTTGGGGGGGCGGAAACACCGGGGAGCTGTTTTTT

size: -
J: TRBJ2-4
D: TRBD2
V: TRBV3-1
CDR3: CASSPLRGGGIQYF
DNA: TGTGCCAGCAGCCCTCTCCGCGGGGGGGGCATTCAGTACTTC

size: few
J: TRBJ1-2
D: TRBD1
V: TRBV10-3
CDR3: CAISTLDRGNYGYTF
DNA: TGTGCCATCAGTACACTGGACAGGGGTAACTATGGCTACACCTTC

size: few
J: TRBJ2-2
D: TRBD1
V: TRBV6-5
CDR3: CASSYGTAGELFF
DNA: TGTGCCAGCAGTTACGGGACAGCCGGGGAGCTGTTTTTT

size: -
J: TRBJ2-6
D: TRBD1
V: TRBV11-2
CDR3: CASSSRGKGANVLTF
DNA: TGTGCCAGCAGCTCCAGGGGGAAAGGGGCCAACGTCCTGACTTTC

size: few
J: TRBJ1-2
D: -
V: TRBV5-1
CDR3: CASSLSLQDVYTF
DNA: TGCGCCAGCAGCCTCTCCCTGCAGGATGTCTACACCTTC

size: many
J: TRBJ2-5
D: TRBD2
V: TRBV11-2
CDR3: CASSWGGETQYF
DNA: TGTGCCAGCAGCTGGGGGGGGGAGACCCAGTACTTC

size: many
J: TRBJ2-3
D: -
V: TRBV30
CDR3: CAWSSGGSSTDTQYF
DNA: TGTGCCTGGAGTTCGGGGGGCTCGAGCACAGATACGCAGTATTTT

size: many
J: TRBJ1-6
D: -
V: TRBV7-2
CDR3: CASSLGRAWRNNSPLHF
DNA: TGTGCCAGCAGCTTAGGCAGGGCGTGGAGGAATAATTCACCCCTCCACTTT

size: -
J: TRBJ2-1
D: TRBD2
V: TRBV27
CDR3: CASMAGAYNEQFF
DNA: TGTGCCAGCATGGCGGGGGCCTACAATGAGCAGTTCTTC

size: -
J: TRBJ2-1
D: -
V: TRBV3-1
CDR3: CASSQGRALDVAEQFF
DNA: TGTGCCAGCAGCCAAGGCCGGGCCCTCGACGTAGCTGAGCAGTTCTTC

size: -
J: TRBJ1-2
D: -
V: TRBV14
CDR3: CASSPGFVGSGYTF
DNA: TGTGCCAGCAGCCCAGGCTTTGTGGGCTCTGGCTACACCTTC

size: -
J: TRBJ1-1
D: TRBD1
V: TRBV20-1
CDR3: CSALTGTGMITEAFF
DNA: TGCAGTGCTTTAACCGGGACAGGGATGATCACTGAAGCTTTCTTT